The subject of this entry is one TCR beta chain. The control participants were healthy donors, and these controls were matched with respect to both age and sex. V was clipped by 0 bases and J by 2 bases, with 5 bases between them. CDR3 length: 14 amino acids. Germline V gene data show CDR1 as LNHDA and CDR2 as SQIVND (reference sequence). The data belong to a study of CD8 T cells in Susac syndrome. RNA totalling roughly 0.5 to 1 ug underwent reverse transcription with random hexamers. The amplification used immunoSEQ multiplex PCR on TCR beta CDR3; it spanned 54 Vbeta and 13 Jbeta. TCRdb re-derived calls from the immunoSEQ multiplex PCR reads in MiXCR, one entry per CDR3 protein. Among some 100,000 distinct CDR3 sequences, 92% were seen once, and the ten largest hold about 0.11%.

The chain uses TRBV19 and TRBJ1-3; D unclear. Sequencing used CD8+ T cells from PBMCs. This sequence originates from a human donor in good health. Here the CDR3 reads CASSIDSAGNTIYF. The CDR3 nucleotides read TGTGCCAGTAGTATAGATTCGGCTGGAAACACCATATATTTT.